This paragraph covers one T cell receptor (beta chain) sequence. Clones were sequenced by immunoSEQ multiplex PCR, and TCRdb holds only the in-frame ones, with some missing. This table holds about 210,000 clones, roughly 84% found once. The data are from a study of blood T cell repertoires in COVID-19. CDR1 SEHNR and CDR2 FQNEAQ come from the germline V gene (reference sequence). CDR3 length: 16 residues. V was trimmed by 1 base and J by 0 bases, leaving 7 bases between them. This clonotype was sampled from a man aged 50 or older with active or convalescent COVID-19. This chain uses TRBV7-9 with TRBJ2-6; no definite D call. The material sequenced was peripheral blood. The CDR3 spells CASSLGGSSGANVLTF. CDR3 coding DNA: TGTGCCAGCAGCTTAGGTGGCAGCTCTGGGGCCAACGTCCTGACTTTC.